This passage covers 13 T cell receptor beta chains from one sample sequenced in a study of shared clonotypes between healthy human individuals. Method: immunoSEQ multiplex PCR; TCRdb's copy keeps in-frame clones and lacks some. Of 2 million to 2.5 million clones in the sample, around 95% were seen once. The sample comprised naive CD4+ T cells sorted from blood. Regarding subset: CD45RA+ positively selected. These receptor sequences come from a man aged 18 to 29 in good health.

The rearrangement joins TRBV12-5 to TRBJ1-5; no definite D call. Trimming took 2 bases from V and 7 from J, leaving 9 bases between them. Germline V gene data show CDR1 as LGHNT and CDR2 as FRNRAP. The CDR3 loop spans 13 amino acids. DNA for the CDR3: TGTGCTAGTGGTTTGAACCTCGGCCAGCCCCAGCATTTT. Its translation is CASGLNLGQPQHF.

The rearrangement joins TRBV2 to TRBJ1-5; TRBD1 is a possible D gene (5 bases). The CDR3 length is 15 residues. Germline CDR1 and CDR2: SNHLY and FYNNEI. The V end was cut by 5 bases, the J end by 0 bases, with 11 bases between. The CDR3 loop reads CASSPRQYSNQPQHF. The DNA of the CDR3 is TGTGCCAGCAGTCCACGACAGTATAGCAATCAGCCCCAGCATTTT.

The gene calls are TRBV5-5 and TRBJ1-1; possible D gene TRBD1, 5 bases. The CDR3 loop spans 16 amino acids. The germline V and J ends were trimmed by 4 bases and 6 bases, with 22 bases remaining between them. Germline CDR1 and CDR2: SGHKS and YYEKEE (reference sequence). The CDR3 region is CASSLDRQLLLAEAFF. CDR3 DNA sequence: TGTGCCAGCAGCCTTGACAGACAACTCCTTCTCGCTGAAGCTTTCTTT.

The V gene is TRBV29-1, the J gene TRBJ2-3; TRBD1 matches 7 bases. The CDR3 runs to 15 residues. The ends lost 4 bases at V and 4 bases at J; junction bases unmatched: 11. Germline CDR1 SQVTM, CDR2 ANQGSEA. In DNA, the CDR3 is TGCAGCGTTGCTTTCGGACAGGTCAGCGCAGATACGCAGTATTTT. It yields the protein CSVAFGQVSADTQYF.

The rearrangement joins TRBV5-6 to TRBJ1-2, with D possibly matching TRBD1 (6 bases). Germline values: CDR1 SGHDT, CDR2 YYEEEE. V lost 6 bases to trimming and J lost 1 base, with 19 bases between them. This CDR3 has 16 residues. CDR3 sequence reads: CASTTPQGKLNYGYTF. The CDR3 bases are TGTGCCAGCACCACACCTCAGGGGAAGCTTAACTATGGCTACACCTTC.

The count of this clone is one. This chain uses TRBV4-1 with TRBJ2-3, with TRBD2 matching 8 bases. The CDR3 runs 14 residues. CDR1 is MGHRA, CDR2 YSYEKL, per germline. Trimming at V came to 7 bases and at J to 4 bases, leaving 7 bases not matched to a gene. The CDR3 loop is CASTNREGADTQYF. CDR3 coding DNA: TGCGCCAGCACAAACCGGGAGGGCGCAGATACGCAGTATTTT.

This clone was seen a single time. CDR3 nucleotide sequence: TGCGCCAGCAGCTTACGCGGGCTAGCAGATACGCAGTATTTT. This translates into CASSLRGLADTQYF. This chain joins TRBV5-1 and TRBJ2-3, with a possible D match to TRBD2 (5 bases). The CDR3 sequence is 14 residues long. Germline values: CDR1 SGHRS, CDR2 YFSETQ. V was cut by 2 bases and J by 4 bases, with 11 bases left in between.

This chain links TRBV5-4 with TRBJ1-6; the D is unclear. The germline CDR1 and CDR2 sequences are SGHNT and YYREEE (reference sequence). The CDR3 runs to 17 residues. V gave up 5 bases and J gave up 0 bases, with 15 bases separating them. The CDR3 here is CASRPTPESSYNSPLHF. CDR3 DNA sequence: TGTGCCAGCAGACCGACACCGGAGAGCTCCTATAATTCACCCCTCCACTTT.

The V call is TRBV4-2, the J call TRBJ2-3; TRBD2 agrees at 8 bases. The CDR3 spans 19 residues. V lost 0 bases and J lost 1; bases outside the gene matches: 12. From germline, CDR1 is LGHNA and CDR2 YNFKEQ. CDR3 coding DNA: TGTGCCAGCAGCCAAGAGTACGGGGGGGGTCTCGGGCGCACAGATACGCAGTATTTT. This sequence encodes CASSQEYGGGLGRTDTQYF.

The chain is built from TRBV12-5 and TRBJ2-7; 9 positions match TRBD1. The CDR3 covers 15 residues. Trimming took 2 bases from V and 7 from J; bases not matched to a gene: 9. Germline V CDR1 and CDR2: LGHNT, FRNRAP. CDR3 region: CASGLLQGAQGEQYF. The CDR3 DNA is TGTGCTAGTGGTTTGCTACAGGGGGCTCAAGGGGAGCAGTACTTC.

This chain joins TRBV2 and TRBJ1-6; no firm D call. Trimming removed 7 bases from V and 6 bases from J, with 13 bases in between. This CDR3 has 14 residues. Germline V gives CDR1 SNHLY, CDR2 FYNNEI. For the CDR3, the DNA is TGTGCCAGCATCCGAGATGCCCTTAATTCACCCCTCCACTTT. This encodes CASIRDALNSPLHF.

V is TRBV9 and J is TRBJ2-2; 10 bases agree with TRBD2. The CDR3 has 16 amino acids. V lost 4 bases and J lost 8; bases outside the gene matches: 11. Germline-derived CDR1 and CDR2 are SGDLS and YYNGEE. The CDR3, as DNA: TGTGCCAGCAGCCCCTATACTAGCGGGACATCAGGGGAGCTGTTTTTT. It yields the protein CASSPYTSGTSGELFF.

The rearrangement joins TRBV7-2 to TRBJ2-7, with D maybe TRBD1 (7 bases). Germline lookup yields CDR1 SGHTA and CDR2 FQGNSA. The CDR3 extends over 11 amino acids. V lost 10 bases, J lost 6 bases, and 13 bases lay in between. The chain's CDR3 is CATRQGGEQYF. The CDR3 DNA sequence: TGTGCCACGAGGCAGGGGGGCGAGCAGTACTTC.